One and the same sample provided the 5 T cell receptor beta chains below, sequenced in a study of control samples from healthy donors and cancer patients. Generated by immunoSEQ multiplex PCR, the TCRdb table keeps only in-frame clones and is missing some. The repertoire holds about 82,000 clones, with 94% as singletons. Specimen: blood. The receptors derive from a woman between 18 and 29 years old in good health.

The sample holds one count of this clone. The V and J genes are TRBV18 and TRBJ1-3; D remains unclear. V gave up 3 bases and J gave up 3 bases, with 9 bases separating them. Germline loops: CDR1 KGHSH, CDR2 LQKENI. This CDR3 has 14 residues. The CDR3 is CASSPGGYGNTIYF. CDR3 bases: TGTGCCAGCTCACCGGGTGGTTATGGAAACACCATATATTTT.

This rearrangement joins TRBV6-5 to TRBJ2-7; no definite D call. The CDR3 loop spans 15 amino acids. V lost 0 bases and J lost 2, with 11 bases in between. Looked up from germline, CDR1 is MNHEY and CDR2 is SVGAGI. CDR3 protein: CASSYSNLVAYEQYF. The CDR3, as DNA: TGTGCCAGCAGTTACTCGAACCTGGTGGCCTACGAGCAGTACTTC.

This chain uses TRBV28 with TRBJ1-1; D unresolved. CDR1 is MDHEN and CDR2 is SYDVKM in the germline V gene. Trimming stripped 4 bases from V and 7 bases from J, with 13 bases between. This CDR3 contains 13 residues. CDR3 in amino acids: CASSYLKENEAFF. Written as DNA, the CDR3 is TGTGCCAGCAGTTACCTAAAAGAAAATGAAGCTTTCTTT.

This chain connects TRBV28 to TRBJ2-7; 8 bases align to TRBD2. The germline gives CDR1 MDHEN, CDR2 SYDVKM. The CDR3 has 14 amino acids. Trimming cost V 7 bases and J 0 bases; bases outside gene matches: 5. The CDR3 DNA reads TGTGCCAGCATCACTAGCGGTAGCTCCTACGAGCAGTACTTC. Translating gives CASITSGSSYEQYF.

The V call is TRBV28, the J call TRBJ1-2; D is undetermined. Trimming shortened V by 1 base and J by 0 bases, and 6 bases separated the two germline ends. Germline V gene data show CDR1 as MDHEN and CDR2 as SYDVKM. The CDR3 sequence is 14 residues long. The CDR3 loop is CASSLSKTNYGYTF. The CDR3 nucleotides read TGTGCCAGCAGTTTATCCAAAACTAACTATGGCTACACCTTC.